This TCR beta chain was obtained from a study of blood T cell repertoires in COVID-19. In the source study's methods: Amplified reference gene primers provided the basis for estimating nucleated cell counts. Some clones are missing from TCRdb's copy, which holds only in-frame ones; the method was immunoSEQ multiplex PCR. The V and J calls and clone size come from that table; D and trimming were worked out from the DNA. The table includes some 150,000 clones, approximately 81% detected once. CDR1 is MNHEY and CDR2 is SMNVEV in the germline V gene (reference sequence). The CDR3 spans 14 residues. Trimming removed 1 base at V and 3 bases at J, with 9 bases between.

This sequence joins TRBV27 and TRBJ1-2; no firm D call. The specimen was peripheral blood. This TCR derives from a man between 35 and 55 years old with acute or convalescent COVID-19. CDR3 loop: CASSLYGSDYGYTF. The CDR3 DNA follows: TGTGCCAGCAGTTTATACGGGTCGGACTATGGCTACACCTTC.